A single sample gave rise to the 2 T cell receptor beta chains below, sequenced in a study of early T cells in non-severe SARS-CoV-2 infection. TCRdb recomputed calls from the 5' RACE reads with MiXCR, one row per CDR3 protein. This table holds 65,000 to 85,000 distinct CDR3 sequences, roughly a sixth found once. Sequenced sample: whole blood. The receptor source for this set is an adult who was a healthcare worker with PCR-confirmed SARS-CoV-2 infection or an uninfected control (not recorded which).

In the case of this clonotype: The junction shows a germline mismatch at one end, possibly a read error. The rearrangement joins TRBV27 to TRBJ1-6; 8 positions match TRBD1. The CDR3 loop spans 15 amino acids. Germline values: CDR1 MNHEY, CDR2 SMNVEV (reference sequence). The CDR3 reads CASRGQGNYNSPLHF. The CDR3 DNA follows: TGTGCCAGCAGAGGACAGGGCAATTATAATTCACCCCTCCATTTT.

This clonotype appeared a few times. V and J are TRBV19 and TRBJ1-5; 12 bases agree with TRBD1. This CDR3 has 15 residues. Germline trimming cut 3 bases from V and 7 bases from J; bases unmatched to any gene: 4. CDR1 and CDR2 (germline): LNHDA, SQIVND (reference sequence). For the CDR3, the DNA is TGTGCCAGTAGTATTAGTGGGACAGGGGGCCAGCCCCAGCATTTT. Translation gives CASSISGTGGQPQHF.